The source of this T cell receptor (beta chain) is a study of response to subunit inactivated influenza vaccine (dated by TCRdb to 2017 to 2018). With regard to the full study: To follow how T cells responded to a trivalent subunit inactivated influenza vaccine, the researchers relied on deep quantitative profiling of the T cell receptor repertoire. Results and caveats for the whole study, not just this receptor: According to the authors, only a limited number of new T cells may be recruited by each seasonal influenza vaccination.

This clonotype was seen only a few times. It lacks a known antigen. It has no much larger one-base neighbor in the sample; base qualities were not kept. Preparation of the library involved RT-PCR. These reads were obtained on an Illumina HiSeq 2500. Through fastp at Q25 and MiXCR, TCRdb rebuilt clones from the public reads, retaining in-frame beta chains. Under each unique CDR3 protein, matching rows form one entry showing the most common genes and DNA. In this sample the table shows over 800,000 distinct CDR3 sequences, approximately 21% of which occur a single time. The ten largest clones capture roughly 10% of the sample. The receptor was isolated from a man over 45 who received an inactivated influenza vaccine. Donor details come from another sample of the same person, matched by shared clones. The sample in question was PBMCs from blood, obtained approximately 5 days after vaccination.

The CDR3 amino acid sequence is: CASRPQLPSQFF. At the DNA level, the sequence is TGTGCAAGTCGCCCACAACTTCCTAGCCAGTTCTTC. The chain links TRBV12-2 with TRBJ2-1; the D call TRBD2 from the table was never checked on the DNA. TRBV12-2 is noted as a pseudogene. The CDR3 sequence holds 12 residues, the cysteine and phenylalanine included. The entry retains the CDR3 DNA only, 36 bases that are in frame from base 1.